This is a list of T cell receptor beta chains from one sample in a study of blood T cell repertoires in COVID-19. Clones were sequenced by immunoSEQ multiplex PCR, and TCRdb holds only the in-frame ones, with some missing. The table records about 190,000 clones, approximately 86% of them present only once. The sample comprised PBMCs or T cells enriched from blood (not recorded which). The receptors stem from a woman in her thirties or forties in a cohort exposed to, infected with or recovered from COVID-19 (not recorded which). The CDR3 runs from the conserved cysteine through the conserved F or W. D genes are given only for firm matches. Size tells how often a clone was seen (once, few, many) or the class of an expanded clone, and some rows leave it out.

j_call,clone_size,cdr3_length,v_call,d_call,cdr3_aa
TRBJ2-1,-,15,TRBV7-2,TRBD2,CASSLRTSEYNEQFF
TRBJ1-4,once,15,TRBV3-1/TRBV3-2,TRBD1,CASSRTGATNEKLFF
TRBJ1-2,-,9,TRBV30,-,CASSYGYTF
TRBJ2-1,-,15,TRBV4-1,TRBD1,CASSRGQGSYNEQFF
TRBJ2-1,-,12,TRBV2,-,CASSELSGVEFF
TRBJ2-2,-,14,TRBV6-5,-,CASSYGGGTGELFF
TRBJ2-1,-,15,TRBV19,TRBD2,CASQHVAGGYHEQFF
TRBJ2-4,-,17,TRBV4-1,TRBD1,CASSQEGQGRTKNIQYF
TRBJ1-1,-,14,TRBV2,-,CASTGGERNTEAFF
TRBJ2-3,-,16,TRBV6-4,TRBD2,CASSESAGGARDTQYF
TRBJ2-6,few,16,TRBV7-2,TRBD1,CASSLHGQAGANVLTF
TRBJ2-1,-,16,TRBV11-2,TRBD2,CASSPLRTSGRREQFF
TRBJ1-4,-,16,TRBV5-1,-,CASSPNPTGPNEKLFF
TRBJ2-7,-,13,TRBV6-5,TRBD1,CASRETGAREQYF
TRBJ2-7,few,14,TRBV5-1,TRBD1,CASSPPGQGGEQYF
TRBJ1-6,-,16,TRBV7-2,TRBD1,CASSLVSDRGNSPLHF
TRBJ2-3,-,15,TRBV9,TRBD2,CASSAGGYLEDTQYF
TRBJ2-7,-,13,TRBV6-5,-,CASSYGRTYEQYF
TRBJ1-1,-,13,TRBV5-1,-,CASSLRGTTEAFF
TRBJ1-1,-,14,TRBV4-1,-,CASSQDWGGTEAFF
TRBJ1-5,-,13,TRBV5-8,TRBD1,CASSLTGGQPQHF
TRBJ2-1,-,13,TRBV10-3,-,CAISEWTVNEQFF
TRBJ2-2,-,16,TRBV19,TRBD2,CASTPWSGRLVGELFF
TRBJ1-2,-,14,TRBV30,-,CAWSATQGHNGYTF
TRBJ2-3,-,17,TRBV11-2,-,CASSLVWWEMGTDTQYF
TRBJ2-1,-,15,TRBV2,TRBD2,CASISGTSGGNEQFF
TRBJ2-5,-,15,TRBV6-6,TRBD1,CASSYSNRDRETQYF
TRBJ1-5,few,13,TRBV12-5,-,CASGIGGVQPQHF
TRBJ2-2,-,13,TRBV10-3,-,CASNRDGTGELFF
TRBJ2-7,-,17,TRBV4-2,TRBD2,CASSHDLGLAGTYEQYF
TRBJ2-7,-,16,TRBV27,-,CASSSPGQGSDYEQYF
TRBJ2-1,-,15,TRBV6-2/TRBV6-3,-,CASSYVAEGNNEQFF
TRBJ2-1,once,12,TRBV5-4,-,CASSLTGNEQFF
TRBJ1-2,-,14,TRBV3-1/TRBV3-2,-,CASSQADRSYGYTF
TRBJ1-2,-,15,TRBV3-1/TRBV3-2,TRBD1,CASSHGDRGRDGYTF
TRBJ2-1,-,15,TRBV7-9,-,CASSLIADTYNEQFF
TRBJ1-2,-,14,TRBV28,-,CASRLRRPGFGYTF
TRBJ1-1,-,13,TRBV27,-,CASSPRVATEAFF
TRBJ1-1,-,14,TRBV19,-,CASSINREGTEAFF
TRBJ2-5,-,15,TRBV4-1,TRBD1,CASSQARGLQETQYF
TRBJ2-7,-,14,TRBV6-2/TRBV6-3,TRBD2,CASSWTSGSYEQYF